Each of the 21 T cell receptor beta chains below was sequenced from the same sample in a study of T cells in Graves' hyperthyroidism and ophthalmopathy. Amplification yielded TCR beta CDR3 regions, with RNA transcripts as the source. When the TCR CDR3 underwent first-round RT-PCR, the HTBI primer set was used. TCRdb analysed the multiplex PCR reads with MiXCR anew, one entry per CDR3 protein. Among about 570,000 distinct CDR3 sequences, 12% to 15% were seen once, and the ten largest hold approximately 15%. Material for sequencing was blood. The source of these receptors is a woman in her thirties or forties with Graves' hyperthyroidism.

This clonotype showed up many times. The rearrangement uses TRBV20-1 and TRBJ2-7, with D unresolved. This CDR3 has 10 residues. The germline CDR1 and CDR2 sequences are DFQATT and SNEGSKA (reference sequence). CDR3 sequence (DNA): TGCAGCGGGCGATCCTACGAGCAGTACTTC. Its protein is CSGRSYEQYF.

This clonotype showed up just a few times. The gene calls are TRBV29-1 and TRBJ2-3; the D gene is possibly TRBD2 (6 bases). Germline V CDR1 and CDR2: SQVTM, ANQGSEA. Trimming shortened V by 8 bases and J by 0 bases, and 12 bases separated the two germline ends. The CDR3 has 13 residues. The DNA for the CDR3 is TGCAGCACGGGGACTGCGAGCACAGATACGCAGTATTTT. This codes for CSTGTASTDTQYF.

This clonotype was observed a handful of times. This chain connects TRBV20-1 to TRBJ2-7; D may be TRBD1 (7 bases). Germline V gene data show CDR1 as DFQATT and CDR2 as SNEGSKA (reference sequence). The CDR3 has 14 residues. The germline V and J ends were trimmed by 1 base and 2 bases, with 12 bases remaining between them. This CDR3 reads CSARGGGGPYEQYF. CDR3 DNA sequence: TGCAGTGCTAGAGGAGGAGGGGGCCCCTACGAGCAGTACTTC.

In this sample, this clonotype turned up many times. V gene TRBV11-2 combines with J gene TRBJ2-1; D is unclear. Per the germline V gene, CDR1 is SGHAT and CDR2 is FQNNGV. V was clipped by 4 bases and J by 3 bases, with 7 bases between them. This CDR3 contains 13 residues. The CDR3 coding sequence is TGTGCCAGCAGCTGGAGCATCTACAATGAGCAGTTCTTC. This codes for CASSWSIYNEQFF.

The table lists this clonotype with many counts. The chain joins TRBV18 to TRBJ2-7, with unresolved D. Germline loops: CDR1 KGHSH, CDR2 LQKENI. The germline V and J ends were trimmed by 2 bases and 7 bases, with 12 bases remaining between them. The CDR3 is 13 residues long. The CDR3 nucleotides read TGTGCCAGCTCACCAAACAGTTTTAGTGAGCAGTACTTC. Translating gives CASSPNSFSEQYF.

This clonotype was counted ten times or more. This chain joins TRBV30 and TRBJ1-2; D not resolved. Trimming stripped 2 bases from V and 4 bases from J, with 8 bases between. Germline lookup yields CDR1 GTSNPN and CDR2 SVGIG (reference sequence). This CDR3 comprises 12 residues. The CDR3 loop reads CAWSRPSYGYTF. CDR3 coding DNA: TGTGCCTGGAGTAGGCCTTCCTATGGCTACACCTTC. Full variable domain (remainder filled in from reference TRBV30 and TRBJ1-2): SQTIHQWPATLVQPVGSPLSLECTVEGTSNPNLYWYRQAAGRGLQLLFYSVGIGQISSEVPQNLSASRPQDRQFILSSKKLLLSDSGFYLCAWSRPSYGYTFGSGTRLTVV.

V usage is TRBV6-1 and J usage is TRBJ2-5, with D tentatively TRBD1 or TRBD2 (5 bases each). With 7 bases removed from V and 5 bases from J, the gap between germline ends came to 11 bases. The CDR3 sequence is 12 residues long. Germline V gives CDR1 MNHNS, CDR2 SASEGT. This CDR3 reads CASMGVGETQYF. The CDR3 DNA follows: TGTGCCAGCATGGGGGTGGGGGAGACCCAGTACTTC.

This clonotype was seen ten or more times. The genes are TRBV20-1 and TRBJ1-2, with D possibly TRBD1 on 5 matching bases. From germline, CDR1 is DFQATT and CDR2 SNEGSKA (reference sequence). Between the trimmed V and J ends, which lost 0 bases and 2 bases, there was a span of 13 bases. This CDR3 has 15 residues. The CDR3, as DNA: TGCAGTGCTAGAGATGTCGAGACAGCCAACTATGGCTACACCTTC. Translation: CSARDVETANYGYTF.

Ten or more counts support this clonotype. This chain joins TRBV29-1 and TRBJ1-2; a possible D gene is TRBD1 (6 bases). CDR1 and CDR2 from the germline V gene are SQVTM and ANQGSEA. The length of the CDR3 is 17 residues. The V end was cut by 1 base, the J end by 8 bases, with 26 bases between. In DNA form, the CDR3 reads TGCAGCGTTGAAGCCAGTTTGGACAGACCCATTTTGGGGGGCTACACCTTC. Amino acids: CSVEASLDRPILGGYTF.

By share of the sample, this clonotype is medium-sized (0.01 to 0.1%). The V gene is TRBV7-8, the J gene TRBJ2-7; TRBD1 aligns across 8 bases. This CDR3 region has 13 residues. Germline CDR1 is SGHVS and CDR2 is FQNEAQ. V lost 1 base, J lost 6 bases, and 2 bases stayed unmatched. The CDR3 DNA is TGTGCCAGCAGCTTAGGGACAGGGCTCGAGCAGTACTTC. It codes for CASSLGTGLEQYF.

This clonotype was detected many times. The V and J genes are TRBV5-1 and TRBJ1-1; tentatively, D is TRBD1 (5 bases). From germline, CDR1 is SGHRS and CDR2 YFSETQ. CDR3 length: 14 residues. V lost 2 bases and J lost 1, with 9 bases in between. CDR3 protein: CASSFDGGNTEAFF. CDR3 nucleotides: TGCGCCAGCAGCTTTGACGGGGGGAACACTGAAGCTTTCTTT. Looking up the rest from reference TRBV5-1 and TRBJ1-1 gives the full variable domain: KAGVTQTPRYLIKTRGQQVTLSCSPISGHRSVSWYQQTPGQGLQFLFEYFSETQRNKGNFPGRFSGRQFSNSRSEMNVSTLELGDSALYLCASSFDGGNTEAFFGQGTRLTVV.

This chain joins TRBV9 and TRBJ2-5, with 8 bases that match TRBD2. The CDR3 has 17 residues. Per the germline V gene, CDR1 is SGDLS and CDR2 is YYNGEE. J lost 4 bases, V lost 3 bases, and 14 bases had no gene match. The CDR3 DNA is TGTGCCAGCAGCGAGTCTTTCGGGGGGGCAGTCGGAGAGACCCAGTACTTC. Protein product: CASSESFGGAVGETQYF. Full variable domain (outside the CDR3, taken from reference TRBV9 and TRBJ2-5): DSGVTQTPKHLITATGQRVTLRCSPRSGDLSVYWYQQSLDQGLQFLIQYYNGEERAKGNILERFSAQQFPDLHSELNLSSLELGDSALYFCASSESFGGAVGETQYFGPGTRLLVL.

There are many counts of this clonotype. V gene TRBV9 combines with J gene TRBJ2-1; D is unresolved. The CDR3 loop spans 15 amino acids. With 0 bases removed from V and 1 base from J, the gap between germline ends came to 8 bases. Germline loops: CDR1 SGDLS, CDR2 YYNGEE. The CDR3 protein is CASSVADGSYNEQFF. CDR3 sequence (DNA): TGTGCCAGCAGCGTAGCTGACGGTTCCTACAATGAGCAGTTCTTC.

This clonotype was counted ten times or more. The CDR3 DNA follows: TGTGCCAGTCAGGTCTTTACAGATACGCAGTATTTT. Protein sequence: CASQVFTDTQYF. The rearrangement joins TRBV2 to TRBJ2-3; D not certain. Per germline, CDR1 SNHLY and CDR2 FYNNEI. The CDR3 spans 12 residues. The V end was cut by 9 bases, the J end by 3 bases, with 10 bases between.

This clonotype was counted at least ten times. The V and J genes are TRBV2 and TRBJ2-7; 9 bases fit TRBD1. V lost 7 bases and J lost 6; bases outside the gene matches: 13. Germline CDR1 SNHLY, CDR2 FYNNEI. The CDR3 totals 15 residues. Written as DNA, the CDR3 is TGTGCCAGCACCAACCTAGGGACAGGGAATGGCGAGCAGTACTTC. Translated, it gives CASTNLGTGNGEQYF.

This clonotype was seen many times. The chain has TRBV15 and TRBJ2-1; a possible D gene is TRBD2 (6 bases). Germline V lookup: CDR1 LNHNV, CDR2 YYDKDF (reference sequence). Trimming took off 4 bases at V and 0 bases at J, with 13 bases between the two ends. The CDR3 totals 16 residues. The CDR3 DNA follows: TGTGCCACCAGCACGGGACTGACGAGCTCCTACAATGAGCAGTTCTTC. Its translation is CATSTGLTSSYNEQFF. The variable domain in full, completed from reference TRBV15 and TRBJ2-1, reads DAMVIQNPRYQVTQFGKPVTLSCSQTLNHNVMYWYQQKSSQAPKLLFHYYDKDFNNEADTPDNFQSRRPNTSFCFLDIRSPGLGDTAMYLCATSTGLTSSYNEQFFGPGTRLTVL.

Many counts were recorded for this clonotype. This sequence joins TRBV5-1 and TRBJ2-7; the match to TRBD1 covers 7 bases. The CDR3 loop spans 14 amino acids. Germline V gene lookup returns CDR1 SGHRS and CDR2 YFSETQ. V trimming: 4 bases; J trimming: 6 bases; junction bases outside the gene matches: 10. CDR3 amino acids: CASSPLTGSGEQYF. The CDR3 coding sequence is TGCGCCAGCAGCCCCCTGACAGGGTCGGGCGAGCAGTACTTC.

There are many counts of this clonotype. The chain uses TRBV12-5 and TRBJ1-1; no reliable D call. Germline assignment: CDR1 LGHNT and CDR2 FRNRAP. This CDR3 contains 13 residues. The V and J ends lost 2 bases and 1 base respectively, with 5 bases between them. The CDR3 protein is CASGLKPNTEAFF. CDR3 nucleotides: TGTGCTAGTGGTTTGAAGCCGAACACTGAAGCTTTCTTT.

There are many counts of this clonotype. V is TRBV2 and J is TRBJ2-3; 11 bases line up with TRBD2. Germline V gene sequence: CDR1 SNHLY, CDR2 FYNNEI. The CDR3 loop spans 16 amino acids. V was pared by 2 bases and J by 2 bases, with 3 bases of the junction left unmatched. CDR3 residues: CASSERLAGTTDTQYF. CDR3 DNA: TGTGCCAGCAGTGAAAGACTAGCGGGGACCACAGATACGCAGTATTTT. Together with reference TRBV2 and TRBJ2-3, the CDR3 gives the full variable domain: EPEVTQTPSHQVTQMGQEVILRCVPISNHLYFYWYRQILGQKVEFLVSFYNNEISEKSEIFDDQFSVERPDGSNFTLKIRSTKLEDSAMYFCASSERLAGTTDTQYFGPGTRLTVL.

This clonotype has only a few counts. The chain uses TRBV18 and TRBJ2-7; 7 bases fit TRBD2. Trimming cost V 0 bases and J 6 bases; bases outside gene matches: 11. CDR3 length equals 16 residues. Germline values: CDR1 KGHSH, CDR2 LQKENI. CDR3 nucleotide sequence: TGTGCCAGCTCACCACCGGCCGGGGGGATAACGGTCGAGCAGTACTTC. Translation gives CASSPPAGGITVEQYF. The full variable domain, with the rest looked up from reference TRBV18 and TRBJ2-7, is NAGVMQNPRHLVRRRGQEARLRCSPMKGHSHVYWYRQLPEEGLKFMVYLQKENIIDESGMPKERFSAEFPKEGPSILRIQQVVRGDSAAYFCASSPPAGGITVEQYFGPGTRLTVT.

This clonotype was detected many times. The gene calls are TRBV5-1 and TRBJ2-1; TRBD1 matches at 8 bases. The J segment lost 5 bases and the V segment lost 0 bases, leaving 10 bases of the junction unmatched. CDR1 is SGHRS, CDR2 YFSETQ, per germline. The CDR3 totals 17 residues. Written as DNA, the CDR3 is TGCGCCAGCAGCTTGGGGAGGACAGGGCCCCCTAACAATGAGCAGTTCTTC. Translation: CASSLGRTGPPNNEQFF.